This T cell receptor (beta chain) appears in the sequencing data of a study of blood T cell repertoires in COVID-19. Study summary: The United States, Italy and Spain supplied acute and convalescent COVID-19 samples. T cells, B-cell-depleted T cells, or PBMCs supplied cDNA or gDNA.

How the authors handled the data: Nucleated cell number was recorded as an estimate derived from reference gene primer amplification. Sequenced by immunoSEQ multiplex PCR; TCRdb stores in-frame clones only, minus some. The V and J calls and clone size come from that table; D and trimming were worked out from the DNA. Of 150,000 to 200,000 clones listed, approximately 80% are singletons. Germline V gene lookup returns CDR1 LNHDA and CDR2 SQIVND (reference sequence). J lost 4 bases, V lost 4 bases, and 12 bases had no gene match. This CDR3 is 17 amino acids long. V gene TRBV19 combines with J gene TRBJ1-5; TRBD1 aligns across 8 bases. Specimen: peripheral blood. The receptor's source is an elderly woman with acute or convalescent COVID-19. The CDR3 sequence is CASSREEWTGKNQPQHF. The CDR3 bases are TGTGCCAGTAGTAGAGAGGAGTGGACAGGGAAAAATCAGCCCCAGCATTTT.